The clone carrying this T cell receptor (beta chain) came up once. 13 Jbeta primers and 60 Vbeta primers were used for the PCR. The data were produced by immunoSEQ multiplex PCR, yet TCRdb's version contains in-frame clones alone and is incomplete. The profile shows 72,000 or so clones, around 74% of them singletons. The data belong to a study of cytomegalovirus exposure and HLA in healthy donors. The TCR was taken from a human donor in good health. Source material: PBMCs.

CDR3 coding DNA: TGTGCCAGCAGTTCAGCTTGGACAGGGGGACAAGAGACCCAGTACTTC. This encodes CASSSAWTGGQETQYF. The chain is built from TRBV28 and TRBJ2-5; 10 bases align to TRBD1. Germline trimming cut 4 bases from V and 2 bases from J; bases unmatched to any gene: 7. The V gene's germline CDR1 is MDHEN and CDR2 SYDVKM. The CDR3 runs to 16 residues.